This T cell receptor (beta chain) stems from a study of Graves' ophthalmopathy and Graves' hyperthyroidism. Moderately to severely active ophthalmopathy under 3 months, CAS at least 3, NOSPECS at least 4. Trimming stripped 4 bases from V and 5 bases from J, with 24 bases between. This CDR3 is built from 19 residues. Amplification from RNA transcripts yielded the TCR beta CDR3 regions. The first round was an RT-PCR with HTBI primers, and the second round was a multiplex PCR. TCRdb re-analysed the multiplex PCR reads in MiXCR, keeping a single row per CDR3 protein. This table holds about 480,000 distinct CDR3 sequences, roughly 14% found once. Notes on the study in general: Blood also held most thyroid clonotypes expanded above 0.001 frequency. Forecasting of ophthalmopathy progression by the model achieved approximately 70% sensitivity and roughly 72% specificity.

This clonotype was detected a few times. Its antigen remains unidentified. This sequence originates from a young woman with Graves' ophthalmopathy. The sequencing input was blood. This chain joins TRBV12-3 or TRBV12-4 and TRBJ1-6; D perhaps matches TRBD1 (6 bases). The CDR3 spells CASSYMYPGGGYNNSPLHF. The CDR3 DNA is TGTGCCAGCAGTTATATGTACCCAGGTGGGGGCTACAATAATTCACCCCTCCACTTT.